Each of the 2 T cell receptor beta chains below was sequenced from the same sample in a study of prognosis after radiotherapy for stage I lung cancer. It was by two-round multiplex PCR that TCR beta CDR3 was amplified from genomic DNA. Gene-specific TRBV and TRBJ primers were used in PCR round one. One entry per CDR3 protein, called by TCRdb with MiXCR from the multiplex PCR reads. The data contain approximately 26,000 distinct CDR3 sequences, more than 35% of them seen just once; the ten biggest clones take up around a fifth. The material was PBMCs, obtained before or after stereotactic body radiation therapy (not recorded which). The receptors shown here come from a donor aged 50 or older with non-small cell lung cancer.

This clonotype came up many times. J is TRBJ1-2 and V is TRBV20-1, with TRBD1 matching 8 bases. Germline trimming cut 6 bases from V and 4 bases from J; bases unmatched to any gene: 13. This CDR3 is 15 amino acids long. Germline CDR1 DFQATT, CDR2 SNEGSKA (reference sequence). This CDR3 is CSATIPGQGIYGYTF. The CDR3 DNA is TGCAGTGCAACTATTCCAGGACAGGGCATCTATGGCTACACCTTC.

This clonotype was picked up one time. The chain has TRBV6-1 and TRBJ1-6; possible D gene TRBD1, 5 bases. Trimming cost V 6 bases and J 5 bases, with 8 bases left between them. CDR1 is MNHNS and CDR2 is SASEGT in the germline V gene. CDR3 length equals 13 residues. CDR3 in amino acids: CASRQDDNSPLHF. CDR3 in DNA: TGTGCCAGCAGACAGGATGATAATTCACCCCTCCACTTT.